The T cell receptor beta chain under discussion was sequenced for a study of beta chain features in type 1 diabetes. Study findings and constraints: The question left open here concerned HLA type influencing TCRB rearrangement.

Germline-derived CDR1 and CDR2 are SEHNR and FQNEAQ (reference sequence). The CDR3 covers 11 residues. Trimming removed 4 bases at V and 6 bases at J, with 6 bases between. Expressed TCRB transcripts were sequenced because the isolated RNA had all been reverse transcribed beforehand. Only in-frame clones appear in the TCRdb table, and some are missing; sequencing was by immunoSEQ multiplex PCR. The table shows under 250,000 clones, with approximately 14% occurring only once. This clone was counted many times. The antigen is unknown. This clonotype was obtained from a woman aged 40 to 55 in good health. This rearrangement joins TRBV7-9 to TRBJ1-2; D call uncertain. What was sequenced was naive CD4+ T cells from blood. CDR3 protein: CASSSSDGYTF. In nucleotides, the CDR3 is TGTGCCAGCAGCTCGAGCGATGGCTACACCTTC.